The rows below give T cell receptor beta chains drawn from one sample of a study of blood T cell repertoires in COVID-19. Generated by immunoSEQ multiplex PCR, the TCRdb table keeps only in-frame clones and is missing some. The sample shows approximately 140,000 clones, about four fifths of them seen only once. Input material: peripheral blood. The receptors stem from a human donor with acute or convalescent COVID-19. The donor label of this sample is uncertain. Both conserved end residues are part of each CDR3.

j_gene,len,v_gene,CDR3aa
TRBJ2-6,15,TRBV7-8,CASSRQGTGANVLTF
TRBJ2-5,16,TRBV5-1,CASSLVGTSVGETQYF
TRBJ1-1,12,TRBV19,CASKGRGLEAFF
TRBJ2-1,15,TRBV19,CASSIEENMGDEQFF
TRBJ2-3,13,TRBV5-1,CASSLPGGDTQYF
TRBJ1-1,13,TRBV9,CASKGLLGTEAFF
TRBJ1-5,12,TRBV24-1,CATGTGSQPQHF
TRBJ2-2,19,TRBV14,CASSQALLVVAGDTGELFF
TRBJ1-5,16,TRBV15,CATSSPGQGANQPQHF
TRBJ1-1,13,TRBV9,CASAGTSNTEAFF
TRBJ1-5,15,TRBV2,CAPLGGIKSNQPQHF
TRBJ2-1,15,TRBV24-1,CATSRGTSEYNEQFF
TRBJ1-1,16,TRBV7-8,CASSLGQGATNTEAFF
TRBJ2-5,15,TRBV19,CASSMMGTAGETQYF
TRBJ2-3,16,TRBV9,CASSPAALSSTDTQYF
TRBJ2-3,16,TRBV9,CASSVRHGGATDTQYF
TRBJ1-2,14,TRBV19,CASSPRGQGYGYTF